Listed below are T cell receptor beta chains from one sample, sequenced in a study of cytotoxic CD8 clonotypes in ibrutinib-treated CLL. Clones were sequenced by immunoSEQ multiplex PCR, and TCRdb holds only the in-frame ones, with some missing. The data contain around 150,000 clones, 80% of them singletons. The material was PBMCs, obtained after 36 months of ibrutinib treatment. All receptors come from a human donor with chronic lymphocytic leukemia. Both conserved end residues are part of each CDR3. D genes are given only for firm matches. Size values are once, few and many counts, or a class for expanded clones, and some rows have none.

TRBV6-5	TRBJ1-6	medium-sized	-	CASSYVRVENSPLHF	TGTGCCAGCAGTTACGTAAGGGTAGAGAATTCACCCCTCCACTTT
TRBV6-5	TRBJ2-1	-	TRBD2	CASTRGTSGYNEQFF	TGTGCCAGCACTAGAGGGACTAGCGGTTACAATGAGCAGTTCTTC
TRBV14	TRBJ2-3	-	-	CASSQTRSTQYF	TGTGCCAGCAGCCAAACTAGATCTACGCAGTATTTT
TRBV19	TRBJ1-5	-	TRBD1	CASSPGQGLAQPQHF	TGTGCCAGTAGCCCGGGACAGGGATTGGCTCAGCCCCAGCATTTT
TRBV7-6	TRBJ2-3	-	-	CASSLPGASTDTQYF	TGTGCCAGCAGCTTACCGGGGGCTAGCACAGATACGCAGTATTTT
TRBV6-5	TRBJ1-4	-	TRBD1	CASSYGGQGTNEKLFF	TGTGCCAGCAGTTACGGTGGACAGGGAACTAATGAAAAACTGTTTTTT
TRBV2	TRBJ2-2	-	-	CASSRGMFGELFF	TGTGCCAGCAGCAGAGGGATGTTCGGGGAGCTGTTTTTT
TRBV29-1	TRBJ1-2	-	-	CSEAGDNVGGYTF	TGCAGCGAGGCAGGGGATAATGTCGGTGGCTACACCTTC
TRBV5-6	TRBJ2-2	-	-	CASSPTPGEIAGELFF	TGTGCCAGCAGCCCCACCCCAGGGGAGATAGCCGGGGAGCTGTTTTTT
TRBV5-1	TRBJ1-4	-	-	CASRTGNEKLFF	TGCGCCAGCAGGACGGGTAATGAAAAACTGTTTTTT
TRBV4-1	TRBJ2-3	-	TRBD2	CASSRLGGRAYGTDTQYF	TGCGCCAGCAGCCGACTTGGCGGGAGGGCCTACGGAACAGATACGCAGTATTTT
TRBV28	TRBJ2-5	-	-	CASSIRRGGMYF	TGTGCCAGCAGCATCCGCCGAGGTGGGATGTACTTC
TRBV6-6	TRBJ1-1	-	-	CASQYTGEAFF	TGTGCCAGCCAATACACAGGTGAAGCTTTCTTT
TRBV29-1	TRBJ2-7	-	-	CSVADYEQYF	TGCAGCGTTGCGGACTACGAGCAGTACTTC
TRBV6-1	TRBJ1-1	-	-	CASRRRNTEAFF	TGTGCCAGCCGGAGGCGGAACACTGAAGCTTTCTTT
TRBV5-1	TRBJ2-2	-	-	CASVQDSTGELFF	TGCGCCAGCGTCCAGGACAGCACCGGGGAGCTGTTTTTT
TRBV6-5	TRBJ2-1	-	-	CASSPSGNNEQFF	TGTGCCAGCAGCCCGAGCGGAAACAATGAGCAGTTCTTC
TRBV27	TRBJ2-7	-	TRBD2	CASSLRAAGGSLWYF	TGTGCCAGCAGTTTAAGGGCAGCGGGAGGTTCTTTGTGGTACTTC
TRBV15	TRBJ1-2	-	-	CATSKPDYGYTF	TGTGCCACCAGCAAGCCTGACTATGGCTACACCTTC
TRBV11-2	TRBJ2-6	once	-	CASSSLRAGANVLTF	TGTGCCAGCAGCTCCCTCAGGGCTGGGGCCAACGTCCTGACTTTC
TRBV19	TRBJ2-7	-	TRBD1	CASSIRQGFMHEQYF	TGTGCCAGTAGTATTAGACAGGGTTTCATGCACGAGCAGTACTTC
TRBV19	TRBJ1-3	-	-	CASSPEGRRSGNTIYF	TGTGCCAGTAGTCCCGAGGGACGGCGCTCTGGAAACACCATATATTTT
TRBV2	TRBJ2-7	-	-	CASSGQLISYEQYF	TGTGCCAGCAGTGGACAGCTAATCTCCTACGAGCAGTACTTC
TRBV30	TRBJ2-1	-	-	CARGWGSEQFF	TGTGCCCGGGGTTGGGGGTCGGAGCAGTTCTTC
TRBV29-1	TRBJ1-1	-	-	CSAERKVSNTEAFF	TGCAGCGCCGAAAGGAAGGTCTCGAACACTGAAGCTTTCTTT
TRBV25-1	TRBJ2-7	-	-	CASRGDGTYEQYF	TGTGCCAGCAGGGGGGACGGAACCTACGAGCAGTACTTC
TRBV28	TRBJ1-3	-	TRBD1	CASIAGTGRPGNTIYF	TGTGCCAGCATCGCCGGGACAGGGCGTCCTGGAAACACCATATATTTT
TRBV6-1	TRBJ1-5	few	TRBD1	CASSQGVSNQPQHF	TGTGCCAGCAGTCAGGGGGTCAGCAATCAGCCCCAGCATTTT
TRBV19	TRBJ1-2	-	-	CASSLGTRNYGYTF	TGTGCCAGTAGTCTGGGGACCAGGAACTATGGCTACACCTTC
TRBV10-2	TRBJ2-1	-	TRBD2	CASRPGLAGAGEQFF	TGCGCCAGCAGACCCGGACTAGCGGGAGCTGGTGAGCAGTTCTTC
TRBV16	TRBJ2-1	-	-	CASSRSSLSYNEQFF	TGTGCCAGCAGCCGTTCCAGTCTCTCCTACAATGAGCAGTTCTTC
TRBV5-1	TRBJ1-2	-	TRBD1	CASSVDRGGYTF	TGCGCCAGCAGCGTTGACAGGGGTGGCTACACCTTC
TRBV30	TRBJ2-7	-	TRBD2	CAWSWGLSSYEQYF	TGTGCCTGGAGCTGGGGACTATCGTCCTACGAGCAGTACTTC